This entry concerns a single TCR beta chain. The data derive from a study of blood T cell repertoires in COVID-19. For the study at large: For recovered donors of Cohort 3, there were two negative PCRs, clearance, or symptom resolution.

Authors' data handling: Nucleated cell number was recorded as an estimate derived from reference gene primer amplification. Using immunoSEQ multiplex PCR, the repertoire was profiled, and TCRdb retains in-frame clones only, with some absent. V and J calls plus clone size are reproduced from that table; the DNA served to infer D and trimming. The sample has under 150,000 clones, around 82% seen once; the top ten hold more than 3%. The CDR3 is 18 amino acids. CDR1 MNHNS and CDR2 SASEGT come from the germline V gene. Trimming removed 1 base from V and 1 base from J; junction bases left unmatched: 5. Ages ranged from roughly 18 to 100 years, with residence in about two dozen US areas.

The source material was PBMCs or T cells enriched from blood (not recorded which). The gene calls are TRBV6-1 and TRBJ2-2; 11 bases are shared with TRBD2. This receptor was obtained from a man aged 50-60 years in a cohort exposed to, infected with or recovered from COVID-19 (not recorded which). The CDR3 DNA sequence: TGTGCCAGCAGTGAAGTTACGACTAGCGGGGAGAACACCGGGGAGCTGTTTTTT. Its protein product is CASSEVTTSGENTGELFF.